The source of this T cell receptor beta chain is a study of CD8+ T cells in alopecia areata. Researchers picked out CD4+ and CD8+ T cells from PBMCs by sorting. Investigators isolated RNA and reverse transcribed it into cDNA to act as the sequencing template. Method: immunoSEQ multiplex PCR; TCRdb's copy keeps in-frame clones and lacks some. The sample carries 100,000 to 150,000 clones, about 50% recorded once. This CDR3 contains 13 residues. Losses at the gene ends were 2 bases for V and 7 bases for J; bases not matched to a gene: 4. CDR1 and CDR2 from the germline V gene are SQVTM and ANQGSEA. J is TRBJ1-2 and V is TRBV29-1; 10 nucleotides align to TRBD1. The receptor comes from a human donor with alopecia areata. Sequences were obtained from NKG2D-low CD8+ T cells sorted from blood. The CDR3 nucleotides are TGCAGCGTTGAAAAGGACAGGGGGTTTGGCTACACCTTC. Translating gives CSVEKDRGFGYTF.